This T cell receptor beta chain was identified during a study of blood T cell repertoires in COVID-19. Study context: Samples of COVID-19 (acute and convalescent) were obtained from the United States, Italy and Spain. The analysed material was cDNA or gDNA that came from T cells, B-cell-depleted T cells, or PBMCs.

Recruits, aged roughly 18 to 100 years, lived in 24 US areas. Assay used: immunoSEQ multiplex PCR; TCRdb lists only in-frame clones, some missing. The sample records about 320,000 clones, 90% being singletons. The CDR3 has 15 amino acids. V lost 5 bases and J 6 bases, leaving 14 bases between the germline ends. Germline V gene data show CDR1 as SGHAT and CDR2 as FQNNGV. The source of this sequence is a man in his fifties or sixties who had recovered from COVID-19. Sequenced material: PBMCs or T cells enriched from blood (not recorded which). J is TRBJ1-6 and V is TRBV11-2; no clear D. The CDR3 reads CASSQEPRFNSPLHF. The CDR3 bases are TGTGCCAGCAGCCAAGAGCCCCGATTTAATTCACCCCTCCACTTT.